This TCR beta chain was found in a study of cytomegalovirus exposure and HLA in healthy donors. Study results and limitations: Within the 130 or so validation repertoires, first-cohort TCR clusters tended to co-occur, according to a later analysis. Specificity for CMV antigens was confirmed in vitro for three of the CMV-associated chains.

The germline V gene encodes CDR1 SNHLY and CDR2 FYNNEI. The CDR3 sequence is 13 residues long. V dropped 7 bases and J dropped 7 bases, with 14 bases sitting between them. Concerning this clone itself: As yet, its antigen is unknown.

The method was immunoSEQ multiplex PCR; TCRdb's version includes in-frame clones alone and lacks a portion of them. Among around 230,000 clones listed, 70% to 90% were seen once. This receptor was taken from a woman aged 25 to 39 in good health and CMV-seropositive. The sequenced material came from PBMCs. J is TRBJ2-1 and V is TRBV2, with TRBD2 as a possible D gene (5 bases). This chain's CDR3 is CASKRGPSNEQFF. DNA for the CDR3: TGTGCCAGCAAGAGAGGGCCCTCGAATGAGCAGTTCTTC. The variable domain in full, completed from reference TRBV2 and TRBJ2-1, reads EPEVTQTPSHQVTQMGQEVILRCVPISNHLYFYWYRQILGQKVEFLVSFYNNEISEKSEIFDDQFSVERPDGSNFTLKIRSTKLEDSAMYFCASKRGPSNEQFFGPGTRLTVL.